One and the same sample provided the 20 T cell receptor beta chains below, sequenced in a study of low-dose radiotherapy and immunotherapy resistance in tumors. TCRs were amplified for 15 to 20 PCR cycles with a constant-region primer and V-primer adapter. Each CDR3 protein is one row after TCRdb ran MiXCR on the reads. The sample has under 60,000 distinct CDR3 sequences, around 35% seen once. As for time point: after trial treatment. The treatment denotes: LDRT plus nivolumab, ipilimumab, low-dose cyclophosphamide and aspirin (RACIN trial). The sequenced sample was PBMCs, obtained after low-dose radiotherapy plus immunotherapy. The receptors shown here come from a male donor with rectosigmoid adenocarcinoma.

This clonotype came up many times. This chain joins TRBV6-4 and TRBJ2-1; 11 positions match TRBD2. Germline V gene data show CDR1 as MRHNA and CDR2 as SNTAGT. The CDR3 is 17 residues long. The V gene end was trimmed by 0 bases and the J gene end by 8 bases; junction bases not matched to a gene: 9. CDR3 coding DNA: TGTGCCAGCAGTGACTCGTTTAGCGGGGGGGCCATGGATGAGCAGTTCTTC. The encoded protein is CASSDSFSGGAMDEQFF.

In regard to this clonotype: This likely came from a read error, as a far larger clone is one base away. The V gene is TRBV5-8, the J gene TRBJ1-1; D gene unclear. The CDR3 has 13 residues. Germline CDR1 reads SGHTS; CDR2 reads YDEGEE. The CDR3 loop reads CASSKDLNTKAFF. DNA for the CDR3: TGTGCCAGCAGCAAGGACCTGAACACTAAAGCTTTCTTT.

This clonotype was seen ten or more times. The chain carries TRBV28 and TRBJ2-1; 11 bases map to TRBD2. Germline CDR1 MDHEN, CDR2 SYDVKM. The V gene end was trimmed by 6 bases and the J gene end by 5 bases; junction bases not matched to a gene: 9. This CDR3 contains 16 residues. CDR3 DNA: TGTGCCAGCAGACTTCCACTAGCGGGGGTTCACAATGAGCAGTTCTTC. Its translation: CASRLPLAGVHNEQFF.

To note about this clonotype: A read error is the likely source, as a far larger clone sits one nucleotide away. The rearrangement links TRBV20-1 to TRBJ2-5; a possible D gene is TRBD2 (5 bases). The DNA end favors TRBJ2-1, so the J call may be wrong. The CDR3 length is 13 residues. Per the germline V gene, CDR1 is DFQATT and CDR2 is SNEGSKA (reference sequence). The DNA of the CDR3 is TGCAGTGCTAGTTCAGCGGCTACTCACGAGCAGTTCTTC. Residues: CSASSAATHEQFF.

There are many counts of this clonotype. This chain uses TRBV7-2 with TRBJ2-7; perhaps D is TRBD1 or TRBD2 (5 bases each). V was trimmed by 3 bases and J by 6 bases, leaving 15 bases between them. Germline-derived CDR1 and CDR2 are SGHTA and FQGNSA. This CDR3 contains 14 residues. DNA for the CDR3: TGTGCCAGCAGCTTTAGCCGAGGGGCACGCGAGCAGTACTTC. Translating gives CASSFSRGAREQYF.

Relative to its sample, this clonotype is medium-sized (0.01 to 0.1%). This chain connects TRBV28 to TRBJ2-3; 8 bases fit TRBD2. V lost 6 bases, J lost 1 base, and 3 bases stayed unmatched. The CDR3 sequence is 14 residues long. Germline V CDR1 and CDR2: MDHEN, SYDVKM. CDR3 loop: CASSTSGGTDTQYF. The CDR3 DNA sequence: TGTGCCAGCAGCACTAGCGGCGGCACAGATACGCAGTATTTT. The full variable domain, rest sourced from reference TRBV28 and TRBJ2-3, is DVKVTQSSRYLVKRTGEKVFLECVQDMDHENMFWYRQDPGLGLRLIYFSYDVKMKEKGDIPEGYSVSREKKERFSLILESASTNQTSMYLCASSTSGGTDTQYFGPGTRLTVL.

This clonotype has ten or more counts. This chain links TRBV12-3 or TRBV12-4 with TRBJ2-1; TRBD1 matches 7 bases. The V and J ends lost 6 bases and 10 bases, in that order; junction bases with no gene match: 9. This CDR3 contains 13 residues. The CDR3 coding sequence is TGTGCCAGCAGACCACAGGGGCCTAACGAGCAGTTCTTC. This gives the protein CASRPQGPNEQFF.

Ten or more counts support this clonotype. This chain links TRBV7-2 with TRBJ2-2; D is possibly TRBD2 (6 bases). The CDR3 is made up of 13 amino acids. The germline V gene has CDR1 SGHTA and CDR2 FQGNSA. Trimming removed 5 bases at V and 7 bases at J, with 11 bases between. For the CDR3, the DNA is TGTGCCAGCAGCCTCTGGGAGGTCGGGGAGCTGTTTTTT. Translating gives CASSLWEVGELFF.

By its share, this clonotype is medium-sized. This rearrangement joins TRBV11-2 to TRBJ2-1; D unresolved. Germline V gene data show CDR1 as SGHAT and CDR2 as FQNNGV. The germline V and J ends were trimmed by 1 base and 4 bases, with 14 bases remaining between them. CDR3 length: 16 amino acids. CDR3 DNA: TGTGCCAGCAGCTTAGGGTTCGGCGAGAAATACAATGAGCAGTTCTTC. This translates into CASSLGFGEKYNEQFF.

V gene TRBV11-1 combines with J gene TRBJ2-1; D is undetermined. V gave up 5 bases and J gave up 8 bases, with 16 bases separating them. The germline CDR1 and CDR2 sequences are SGHAT and FQDESV (reference sequence). This CDR3 is 14 amino acids long. DNA of the CDR3: TGTGCCAGCAGCCACCGGAGACTTGGCTATGAGCAGTTCTTC. Translation gives CASSHRRLGYEQFF.

This chain connects TRBV27 to TRBJ2-1; D gene uncertain. Germline CDR1 and CDR2: MNHEY and SMNVEV (reference sequence). This CDR3 has 17 residues. Trimming took 2 bases from V and 0 from J, leaving 14 bases between them. As DNA, the CDR3 is TGTGCCAGCAGTTTAACTTCCAGGCATAGCTCCTACAATGAGCAGTTCTTC. As protein: CASSLTSRHSSYNEQFF.

This clonotype came up many times. The rearrangement links TRBV24-1 to TRBJ1-5; D is possibly TRBD1 (5 bases). The CDR3 consists of 15 residues. Germline V gene data show CDR1 as KGHDR and CDR2 as SFDVKD. V lost 3 bases, J lost 1 base, and 9 bases lay in between. Written as DNA, the CDR3 is TGTGCCACCAGTGATCGGACAAGGAGCAATCAGCCCCAGCATTTT. Amino acids: CATSDRTRSNQPQHF.

The V and J genes are TRBV13 and TRBJ2-2; 9 nucleotides match TRBD2. After removal of 5 bases from V and 4 bases from J, the junction contained 11 bases not matched to a gene. The length of the CDR3 is 17 residues. Per germline, CDR1 PRHDT and CDR2 FYEKMQ (reference sequence). Here the CDR3 DNA reads TGTGCCAGCAGCCTGCTGGGTCGCGGGAGGGGCACCGGGGAGCTGTTTTTT. Protein: CASSLLGRGRGTGELFF.

This clonotype showed up many times. The chain couples TRBV29-1 to TRBJ2-2; 7 nucleotides align to TRBD2. The junction had 7 bases not matched to a gene; V was cut back by 7 bases and J by 2 bases. The germline CDR1 and CDR2 sequences are SQVTM and ANQGSEA. The CDR3 is made up of 14 amino acids. The CDR3 here is CSAAKRDNTGELFF. The CDR3 DNA reads TGCAGCGCCGCGAAGCGGGATAACACCGGGGAGCTGTTTTTT.

This clonotype was seen repeatedly, ten times or more. The chain carries TRBV2 and TRBJ2-1; D is ambiguous. The CDR3 consists of 12 residues. The V gene lost 3 bases and the J gene lost 9 bases, with 9 bases spanning the gap. CDR1 SNHLY and CDR2 FYNNEI come from the germline V gene. Here the CDR3 DNA reads TGTGCCAGCAGTGAGGGTCCATTTGAGCAGTTCTTC. Its protein product is CASSEGPFEQFF.

This clonotype was found a few times. The V gene is TRBV4-2, the J gene TRBJ2-2; possibly TRBD2 for D (5 bases). V shed 3 bases and J shed 6 bases, with 8 bases lying between them. Per the germline V gene, CDR1 is LGHNA and CDR2 is YNFKEQ. CDR3 size: 13 residues. The CDR3 spells CASSHTGSGELFF. The CDR3 DNA follows: TGTGCCAGCAGCCATACGGGGTCCGGGGAGCTGTTTTTT.

At least ten counts were recorded for this clonotype. This chain links TRBV3-1 with TRBJ2-5; TRBD1 might be the D (7 bases). CDR1 is LGHDT and CDR2 is YNNKEL in the germline V gene (reference sequence). With 1 base removed from V and 2 bases from J, the gap between germline ends came to 20 bases. The CDR3 totals 18 residues. This CDR3 reads CASSQAPGQGGAQETQYF. CDR3 nucleotide sequence: TGTGCCAGCAGCCAAGCCCCCGGCCAGGGGGGTGCGCAAGAGACCCAGTACTTC.

This clonotype was picked up one time. It is unclear where the CDR3 begins or ends on the DNA, so no DNA is shown, and the CDR3 is as TCRdb lists it. The CDR3 loop is CATSRPDPGELFFF. The chain employs TRBV15 and TRBJ2-2; the table's TRBD1 call for D was not verified on the DNA. Germline V CDR1 and CDR2: LNHNV, YYDKDF (reference sequence). Including both end residues, the CDR3 is 14 amino acids long.

The CDR3 protein is CASRPRGGQGPSPLHF. For the CDR3, the DNA is TGTGCCAGCAGACCGAGAGGGGGGCAGGGGCCATCCCCCCTCCACTTT. The chain combines TRBV12-3 or TRBV12-4 with TRBJ1-6; perhaps TRBD1 as D (6 bases). The CDR3 is 16 residues long. The V end lost 6 bases, the J end lost 13 bases, and 25 bases lay between the germline ends.

To note about this clonotype: A far larger clone is only one base removed, so a read error is likely. V usage is TRBV6-8 and J usage is TRBJ2-1; D uncertain. Trimming cost V 4 bases and J 10 bases, with 8 bases left between them. CDR3 length: 11 amino acids. The V gene's germline CDR1 is MNHGY and CDR2 SAAAGT. The CDR3 protein is CASSFGSEQFF. CDR3 in DNA: TGTGCCAGCAGTTTTGGGTCCGAGCAGTTCTTC.